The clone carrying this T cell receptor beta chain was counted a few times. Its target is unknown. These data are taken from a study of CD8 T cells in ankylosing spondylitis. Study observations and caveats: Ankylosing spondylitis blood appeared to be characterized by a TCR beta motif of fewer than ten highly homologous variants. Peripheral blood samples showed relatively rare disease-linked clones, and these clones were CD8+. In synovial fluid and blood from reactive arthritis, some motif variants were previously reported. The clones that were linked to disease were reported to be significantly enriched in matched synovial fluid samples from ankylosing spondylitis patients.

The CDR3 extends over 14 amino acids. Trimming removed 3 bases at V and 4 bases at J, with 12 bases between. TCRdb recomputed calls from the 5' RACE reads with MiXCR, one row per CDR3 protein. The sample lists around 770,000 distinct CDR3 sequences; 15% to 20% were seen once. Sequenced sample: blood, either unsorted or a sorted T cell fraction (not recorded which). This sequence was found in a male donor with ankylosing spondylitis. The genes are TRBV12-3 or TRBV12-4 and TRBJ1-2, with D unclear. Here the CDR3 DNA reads TGTGCCAGCAGTTTTCCCGGACTGGTCTATGGCTACACCTTC. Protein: CASSFPGLVYGYTF.